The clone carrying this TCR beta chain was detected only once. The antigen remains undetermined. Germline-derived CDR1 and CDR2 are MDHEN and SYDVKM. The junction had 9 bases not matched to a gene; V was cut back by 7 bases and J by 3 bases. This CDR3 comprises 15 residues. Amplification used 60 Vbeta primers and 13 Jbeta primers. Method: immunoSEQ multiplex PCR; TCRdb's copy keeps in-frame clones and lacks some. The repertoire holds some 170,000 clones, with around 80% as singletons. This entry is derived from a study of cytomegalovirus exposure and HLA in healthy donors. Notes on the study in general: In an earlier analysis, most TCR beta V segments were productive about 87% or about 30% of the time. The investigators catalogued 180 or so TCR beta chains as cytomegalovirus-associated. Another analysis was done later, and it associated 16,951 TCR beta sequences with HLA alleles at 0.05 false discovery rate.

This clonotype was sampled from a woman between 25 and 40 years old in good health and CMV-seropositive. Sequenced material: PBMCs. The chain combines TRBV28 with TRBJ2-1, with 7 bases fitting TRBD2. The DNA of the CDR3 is TGTGCCAGCAAGGATGTAACGGGGGGCTACAATGAGCAGTTCTTC. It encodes CASKDVTGGYNEQFF.